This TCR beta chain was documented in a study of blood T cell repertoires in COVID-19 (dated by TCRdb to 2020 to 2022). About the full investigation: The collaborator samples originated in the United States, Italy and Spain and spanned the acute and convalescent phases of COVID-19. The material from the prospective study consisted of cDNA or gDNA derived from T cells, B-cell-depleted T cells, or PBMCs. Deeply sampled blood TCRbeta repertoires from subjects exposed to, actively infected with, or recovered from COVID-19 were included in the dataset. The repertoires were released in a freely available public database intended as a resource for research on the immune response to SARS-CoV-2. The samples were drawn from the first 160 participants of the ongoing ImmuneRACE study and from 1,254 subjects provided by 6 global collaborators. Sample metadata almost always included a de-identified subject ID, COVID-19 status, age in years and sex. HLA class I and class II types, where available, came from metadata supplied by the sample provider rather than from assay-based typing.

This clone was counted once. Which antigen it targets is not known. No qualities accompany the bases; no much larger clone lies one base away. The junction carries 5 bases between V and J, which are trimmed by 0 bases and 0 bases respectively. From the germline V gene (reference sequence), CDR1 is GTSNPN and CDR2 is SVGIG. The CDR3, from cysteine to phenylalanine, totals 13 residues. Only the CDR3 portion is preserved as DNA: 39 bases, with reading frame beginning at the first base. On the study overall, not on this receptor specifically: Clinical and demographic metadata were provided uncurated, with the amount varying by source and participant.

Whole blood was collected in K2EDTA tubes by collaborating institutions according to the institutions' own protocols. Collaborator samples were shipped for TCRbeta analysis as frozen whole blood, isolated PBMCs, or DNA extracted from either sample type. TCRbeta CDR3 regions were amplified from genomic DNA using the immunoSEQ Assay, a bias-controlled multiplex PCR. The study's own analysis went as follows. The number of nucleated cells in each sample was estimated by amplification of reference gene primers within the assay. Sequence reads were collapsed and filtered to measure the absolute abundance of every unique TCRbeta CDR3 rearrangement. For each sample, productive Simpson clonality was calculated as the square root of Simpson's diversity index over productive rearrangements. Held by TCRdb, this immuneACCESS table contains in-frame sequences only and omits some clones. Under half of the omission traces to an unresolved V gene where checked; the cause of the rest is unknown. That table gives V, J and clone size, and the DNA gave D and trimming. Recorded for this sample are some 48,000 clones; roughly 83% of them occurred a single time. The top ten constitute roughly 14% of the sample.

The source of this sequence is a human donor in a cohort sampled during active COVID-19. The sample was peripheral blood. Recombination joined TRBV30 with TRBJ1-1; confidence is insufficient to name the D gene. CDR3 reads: CAWSVQMNTEAFF. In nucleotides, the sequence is TGTGCCTGGAGTGTGCAGATGAACACTGAAGCTTTCTTT.